A single sample is the source of the 14 T cell receptor beta chains below, sequenced in a study of T cell responses to AZD1222 COVID-19 vaccine. Assay used: immunoSEQ multiplex PCR; TCRdb lists only in-frame clones, some missing. The table has 120,000 to 150,000 clones, around 89% seen once. Sample: peripheral blood, taken on day 0 of AZD1222 vaccination. The origin of the receptors is an adult in good health.

V is TRBV7-2 and J is TRBJ2-7, with D uncertain. This CDR3 spans 18 amino acids. Germline CDR1 is SGHTA and CDR2 is FQGNSA. The V end lost 5 bases, the J end lost 0 bases, and 23 bases lay between the germline ends. CDR3 in DNA: TGTGCCAGCAGCGCCCCCTTTACAGCTCTGATGTCCTCCTACGAGCAGTACTTC. It yields the protein CASSAPFTALMSSYEQYF.

The chain is built from TRBV5-1 and TRBJ2-5; D not certain. This CDR3 is 12 amino acids long. Germline V gene lookup returns CDR1 SGHRS and CDR2 YFSETQ. V was pared by 2 bases and J by 0 bases, with 2 bases between. This CDR3 reads CASSFDQETQYF. In DNA, the CDR3 is TGCGCCAGCAGCTTCGACCAAGAGACCCAGTACTTC.

The chain couples TRBV5-8 to TRBJ2-2; D is uncertain. This CDR3 is built from 15 residues. V lost 0 bases to trimming and J lost 0 bases, with 6 bases between them. Germline lookup yields CDR1 SGHTS and CDR2 YDEGEE. In DNA, the CDR3 is TGTGCCAGCAGCTTGGCAGTTGCGAACACCGGGGAGCTGTTTTTT. Its protein is CASSLAVANTGELFF. Complete variable domain (other parts from reference TRBV5-8 and TRBJ2-2): EAGVTQSPTHLIKTRGQQATLRCSPISGHTSVYWYQQALGLGLQFLLWYDEGEERNRGNFPPRFSGRQFPNYSSELNVNALELEDSALYLCASSLAVANTGELFFGEGSRLTVL.

V and J are TRBV27 and TRBJ1-2; D ambiguous. The CDR3 is 12 residues long. Between the trimmed V and J ends, which lost 5 bases and 6 bases, there was a span of 10 bases. The germline V gene encodes CDR1 MNHEY and CDR2 SMNVEV (reference sequence). The CDR3 spells CASSPYGHGYTF. The DNA for the CDR3 is TGTGCCAGCAGTCCCTACGGCCATGGCTACACCTTC.

The chain joins TRBV5-5 to TRBJ2-7, with D uncertain. Trimming took off 0 bases at V and 5 bases at J, with 15 bases between the two ends. There are 15 residues in the CDR3. Germline CDR1 and CDR2: SGHKS and YYEKEE (reference sequence). CDR3 residues: CASSLVTGPNHEQYF. Written as DNA, the CDR3 is TGTGCCAGCAGCTTGGTCACCGGGCCTAACCACGAGCAGTACTTC.

The rearrangement links TRBV7-2 to TRBJ2-1; tentative D call: TRBD2 (5 bases). The V and J ends lost 0 bases and 4 bases respectively, with 10 bases between them. The CDR3 runs 15 residues. Germline values: CDR1 SGHTA, CDR2 FQGNSA. Written as DNA, the CDR3 is TGTGCCAGCAGCTTAGCGCCGGGCGGGTACAATGAGCAGTTCTTC. Translation: CASSLAPGGYNEQFF. Full variable domain (rest looked up from reference TRBV7-2 and TRBJ2-1): GAGVSQSPSNKVTEKGKDVELRCDPISGHTALYWYRQSLGQGLEFLIYFQGNSAPDKSGLPSDRFSAERTGGSVSTLTIQRTQQEDSAVYLCASSLAPGGYNEQFFGPGTRLTVL.

A few counts support this clone. The V call is TRBV5-1, the J call TRBJ2-7, with a tentative D call TRBD2 (6 bases). Per germline, CDR1 SGHRS and CDR2 YFSETQ. The CDR3 totals 15 residues. V was pared by 4 bases and J by 1 base, with 15 bases between. DNA of the CDR3: TGCGCCAGCAGCCCGACTAGAATCACTTCCTACGAGCAGTACTTC. It yields the protein CASSPTRITSYEQYF.

The chain links TRBV7-3 to TRBJ2-7; the match to TRBD1 covers 7 bases. V trimming: 5 bases; J trimming: 0 bases; junction bases outside the gene matches: 1. The CDR3 has 13 residues. Germline V gene sequence: CDR1 SGHTA, CDR2 FQGTGA. CDR3 loop: CASSRDSSYEQYF. DNA for the CDR3: TGTGCCAGCAGCCGGGACAGCTCCTACGAGCAGTACTTC. The whole variable domain, filled in from reference TRBV7-3 and TRBJ2-7, reads GAGVSQTPSNKVTEKGKYVELRCDPISGHTALYWYRQSLGQGPEFLIYFQGTGAADDSGLPNDRFFAVRPEGSVSTLKIQRTERGDSAVYLCASSRDSSYEQYFGPGTRLTVT.

CDR3 nucleotide sequence: TGCGCCAGCAGCCACCCTTTGAACTCGGAAGCTTTCTTT. This codes for CASSHPLNSEAFF. The V call is TRBV4-1, the J call TRBJ1-1; D unresolved. This CDR3 is 13 amino acids long. CDR1 is MGHRA, CDR2 YSYEKL, per germline. V was clipped by 3 bases and J by 8 bases, with 13 bases between them.

The chain links TRBV28 to TRBJ1-3; D is unclear. Germline CDR1 and CDR2: MDHEN and SYDVKM. V shed 6 bases and J shed 10 bases, with 10 bases lying between them. The CDR3 runs 11 residues. CDR3 amino acids: CASSTPGTIYF. CDR3 bases: TGTGCCAGCAGCACGCCTGGGACCATATATTTT.

DNA of the CDR3: TGTGCCAGCTCACCAGCAGGGAATCAGCCCCAGCATTTT. Protein sequence: CASSPAGNQPQHF. The chain employs TRBV18 and TRBJ1-5; tentatively, D is TRBD1 (5 bases). This CDR3 comprises 13 residues. Germline loops: CDR1 KGHSH, CDR2 LQKENI. Between the trimmed V and J ends, which lost 2 bases and 4 bases, there was a span of 6 bases.

The chain is built from TRBV19 and TRBJ1-1; TRBD1 agrees at 9 bases. CDR3 length: 19 residues. Per the germline V gene, CDR1 is LNHDA and CDR2 is SQIVND (reference sequence). V shed 3 bases, J shed 1 base, and the junction held 15 bases outside the gene matches. The CDR3 loop is CASSIRVYPGQGRNTEAFF. The CDR3 region has the DNA TGTGCCAGTAGTATTCGAGTCTACCCCGGACAGGGGAGGAACACTGAAGCTTTCTTT.

The chain is built from TRBV24-1 and TRBJ2-3; the D gene is possibly TRBD2 (5 bases). Germline V lookup: CDR1 KGHDR, CDR2 SFDVKD. This CDR3 contains 15 residues. V lost 3 bases and J lost 2, with 11 bases in between. The CDR3 sequence: CATSDASSPTDTQYF. The CDR3 region has the DNA TGTGCCACCAGTGATGCTAGCTCCCCCACAGATACGCAGTATTTT.

The chain uses TRBV5-1 and TRBJ1-2; D is unresolved. From germline, CDR1 is SGHRS and CDR2 YFSETQ. Between the trimmed V and J ends, which lost 2 bases and 2 bases, there was a span of 7 bases. The CDR3 is 13 amino acids. CDR3 sequence (DNA): TGCGCCAGCAGCTTCGAGGAGAACTATGGCTACACCTTC. Its protein product is CASSFEENYGYTF.